This TCR beta chain emerged from a study of blood T cells in healthy people across ages. Donors each provided about 9.5 milliliters of peripheral blood. They isolated at least 6 million PBMCs from each sample. Per the germline V gene, CDR1 is SGHDN and CDR2 is FVKESK. This CDR3 comprises 13 residues. V dropped 3 bases and J dropped 7; count of bases not matched to a gene: 3. In regard to this clonotype: Its antigen remains unknown.

Using a J-beta primer mix together with a sample-barcoded 5' primer, a second PCR was run for roughly 6 to 12 cycles. TCRdb passed the 5' RACE reads through MiXCR, listing each CDR3 protein once. The sample lists over 1.5 million distinct CDR3 sequences; about 49% were seen once. Study-wide results and limits: Whereas aged donors had fewer naive CD4+ cells, long-lived donors had more of them and higher diversity.

The chain links TRBV14 to TRBJ2-5; TRBD2 agrees at 9 bases. The source material was blood. This receptor was taken from a woman aged 40-49 years in good health. The DNA for the CDR3 is TGTGCCAGCAGCCAGGGACTAGCCGGGACCCAGTACTTC. Protein product: CASSQGLAGTQYF.